Sequencing of this T cell receptor beta chain was carried out in a study of T cells expressing NK-cell markers. Study information: Sorted T-cell subsets CD3+CD56+NKG2C+, CD3+CD56+NKG2C- and CD3+CD56-NKG2C+ were TCR beta-sequenced. Findings of the study overall: There were several donors in whom these clonotypes also led the CD3+CD56-NKG2C+ fraction.

Regarding this clonotype: Its antigen is unidentified.

TCRdb re-called the 5' RACE reads and catalogs CDR3 proteins one per entry, DNA excluded. The listing records 550,000 to 600,000 distinct CDR3 sequences. The germline gives CDR1 SGHAT, CDR2 FQNNGV. The CDR3 is 14 amino acids. This chain joins TRBV11-2 and TRBJ2-7; TCRdb calls TRBD1, which cannot be checked without DNA. What was sequenced was blood T cells: a sorted CD56 or NKG2C T cell subset, CD4+ or CD8+ T cells, or bulk PBMC T cells (not recorded which). This receptor was identified in a man younger than 35 in good health. CDR3: CASSWKTGSYEQYF.